The source of this T cell receptor (beta chain) is a study of regulatory T cells in long-lasting Graves disease (dated by TCRdb to 2020 to 2022). For the study in its entirety: Patients with newly diagnosed Graves' disease had been on antithyroid drugs for under 3 months. Peripheral blood TCR sequencing and RNA sequencing compared persistent Graves' disease patients with newly diagnosed Graves' disease patients. The study was conducted in China and was registered as a clinical trial. TCR sequencing covered around 13 persistent and approximately 20 newly diagnosed Graves' disease patients, about 35 samples in total.

Library preparation used multiplex PCR. Sequenced on an Illumina HiSeq 4000. To build TCR beta libraries, CDR3 regions were amplified by Arm-PCR using iRepertoire HTBI primers. PCR products were gel purified before sequencing. On the authors' methods: Gene usage analysis of CDR3 amino acid clonotypes relied on the roughly 60 TRBV and around 13 TRBJ segments identified across samples. COPE and FqMerger were used to merge the filtered high-quality paired reads into contigs. BLAST was used to align contigs to the IMGT TRBV, TRBD and TRBJ reference genes, and CDR3 was defined following IMGT. Any clonotype with a frequency above 0.1% was classified as a highly expanded clone. Repertoire diversity was measured by Shannon entropy, and V-J evenness by the Gini coefficient. A clonotype was considered public if more than one individual shared it. Using fastp at Q25 and MiXCR, TCRdb reprocessed the public reads and kept productive beta chains. Each entry merges the rows of one CDR3 protein and shows their most common DNA and genes. What appears here as the V and J calls and clone size reflects TCRdb's work, not the paper's. Here the sample has 500,000 or so distinct CDR3 sequences; roughly a sixth occur a single time. The top ten clonotypes cover roughly 25% of the sample.

This clonotype was seen at least ten times. Its cognate antigen has yet to be identified. The sample holds no much larger clone one base away, and base qualities are not on file. Paper-wide results and their limitations: Peripheral blood alone was examined, since thyroid tissue, which constituted the primary lesion, could not be accessed. Only the TCR beta chain was sequenced and analyzed. More public clonotypes were shared among persistent patients (roughly 3,000) than among newly diagnosed patients (966). As a limitation, the authors acknowledged that the small sample size may reduce accuracy. TRBV28, TRBJ1-2 and TRBJ2-5 were preferentially used in persistent disease, while TRBV20-1 and TRBJ2-1 were favored in newly diagnosed disease. Compared with newly diagnosed patients, patients with persistent Graves' disease had lower TCR Shannon entropy and fewer highly expanded clones, which suggests clonal expansion.

The intended sense of this specimen's time point label: newly diagnosed GD, antithyroid drugs for less than 3 months. For both TCR sequencing and RNA sequencing, RNA was extracted from PBMCs in TRIzol. Graves' disease was diagnosed according to American Thyroid Association guidelines. Recruitment of patients was carried out at an endocrinology department in Xi'an, China. From each patient, approximately 9 milliliters of peripheral blood was collected into an EDTA anticoagulant tube. PBMCs were isolated by Ficoll Paque Plus density gradient separation without further T cell sorting. An Agilent 2100 Bioanalyzer and agarose gel were used to check RNA quality, and a NanoDrop 2000 was used to measure RNA concentration. According to the germline V gene (reference sequence), CDR1 reads DFQATT and CDR2 reads SNEGSKA. The germline ends are 10 bases apart after V is trimmed by 3 bases and J by 8 bases. The CDR3 covers 11 residues, taking in both the cysteine and the phenylalanine. The read is trimmed to its CDR3 DNA, 33 bases read in frame from base 1.

These data also formed part of another study, on T cells in Graves' hyperthyroidism and ophthalmopathy. The second study's paper adds: Stable Graves' hyperthyroidism was defined as no progression to ophthalmopathy during 18 months of follow-up. Hyperthyroidism patients were aged 18 to 65 years and newly diagnosed, with disease duration of less than 2 months. Patients with uncontrolled infections, other autoimmune diseases, pregnancy or lactation were excluded. Diagnoses were based on clinical symptoms, serum thyroxine and TRAb, thyroid ultrasound and orbital computed tomography. The first round of RT-PCR for the TCR CDR3 was performed with the HTBI primer set and the Qiagen OneStep RT-PCR kit. Blood samples also contained most of the expanded thyroid clonotypes (frequency above 0.001), which suggests that blood repertoires may reflect thyroid immune responses. A 13 V-J signature model separated ophthalmopathy from stable hyperthyroidism, with roughly 88% sensitivity and about 81% specificity in cross-validation and 80%/75% in testing. During validation, the model predicted progression to ophthalmopathy a median of roughly 7.1 months ahead of onset, with around 71% sensitivity and 72.22% specificity. To identify distinguishing TCR V-J signatures, a discovery cohort of 90 to 100 patients was used, comprising 40 to 45 with Graves' ophthalmopathy and roughly 60 with stable Graves' hyperthyroidism. Prospective prediction of ophthalmopathy was tested in an independent validation cohort of fewer than 20 hyperthyroidism patients and 17 patients who later progressed to ophthalmopathy. The 75 to 100 discovery patients were randomly split 7:3 into training and test sets. In over five Graves' hyperthyroidism patients, the study also compared T-cell repertoires from thyroid tissue with T-cell repertoires from blood. After blood sampling, hyperthyroidism patients were treated with methimazole at a starting dose of 30 mg daily, and ophthalmopathy patients were treated with high-dose intravenous methylprednisolone. A second multiplex PCR round built the libraries, followed by size selection and purification. Sequencing of the libraries was done on an Illumina HiSeq2000 using paired-end 100 bp reads. SOAPnuke was used to process the raw data, removing reads that contained adapters or uncalled bases, had a mean Phred below 15, or lacked an exact match to the constant primer or identifier. High-quality paired reads were merged with COPE v1.2.5, and unique nucleotide sequences were defined as clonotypes. Clonotypes were aligned to IMGT TRBV, TRBD and TRBJ reference segments using MiTCR v1.1. The analysis was restricted to V-J combinations with a frequency above 0.0001, which together covered approximately 99% of the repertoires. A TCS score was defined as the ratio of F50 (clonal expansion) to E x V (chaos), with BLOSUM62-based TCRdist applied between CDR3 peptides within each V-J. Welch's t-statistics and random forest reduced around 520 V-J features to 10 to 15, which were used in a naive Bayes classifier (R e1071). Sample size was not statistically predetermined, and investigators were not blinded to group allocation. TCR Vbeta CDR3 sequencing of roughly 140 peripheral blood samples (approximately 44 ophthalmopathy, 75 hyperthyroidism and roughly 17 progressor patients) is reported in the paper.

The TCR sequence derives from a woman aged 35-60 years with Graves disease. Donor details come from another sample of the same person, matched by shared clones. The chain employs TRBV20-1 and TRBJ1-2, with no reliable assignment of the D segment. This sample comprised peripheral blood mononuclear cells (PBMCs), obtained at new diagnosis, from a patient treated with antithyroid drugs. The nucleotide sequence reads as follows: TGCAGTGCTAGGAAGCCCGGAGGCTACACCTTC. Its translation is CSARKPGGYTF.